This T cell receptor beta chain was profiled in a study of early T cells in non-severe SARS-CoV-2 infection (dated by TCRdb to about 2021). Concerning the study at large: Bulk RNA from unsorted whole blood was used for TCR sequencing, so alpha and beta chains could not be paired. Here is what the overall study found, with its caveats: VDJdb matching was skewed toward anti-spike CD8 responses and likely underestimated virus-specific expansions by missing private and CD4 specificities.

With regard to this clonotype: Its cognate antigen has yet to be identified. No base qualities exist here, and no much larger clone lies one base off it.

This was a case-control study nested in a cohort of healthcare workers in London, UK, who had nasopharyngeal swab PCR tests and blood samples taken every week. Between 23 and 31 March 2020, the week of the UK lockdown, healthcare workers were enrolled and then followed up weekly for as long as 16 weeks. The CDR3 sequence holds 15 residues, the cysteine and phenylalanine included. The retained sequence is limited to the CDR3, 45 bases, with the frame set at the first base. Trimming removed 0 bases from V and 5 bases from J; the gene matches leave 5 bases unexplained. CDR1 and CDR2, looked up from the germline V gene, are SGHRS and YFSETQ. Library method: 5' RACE. This sample was sequenced with a NextSeq 500. To correct for sequencing error and PCR bias, the TCR library protocol tagged individual cDNA molecules with unique molecular identifiers. TCR alpha and beta chains were both sequenced, and the abundances of alpha and beta sequences in each sample were closely correlated with each other. Under the source paper's analysis protocol: Decombinator V4 was used to perform V gene, J gene and CDR3 annotation of TCR sequences. TCRs were defined as expanded if a significant change between any two time points was detected under a Poisson model with p below 0.0001. Abundances of TCRs were expressed as counts per million after normalisation to the total number of TCRs sequenced in each sample. MAIT TCRs were defined by TRAV1-2 paired with TRAJ12, TRAJ20 or TRAJ33, and iNKT TCRs by TRAV10 paired with TRAJ18. VDJdb, accessed 1 November 2021, was searched for CMV, EBV and SARS-CoV-2 annotated TCRs, excluding TCRs annotated for multiple antigens. In TCRdb, the public reads were trimmed at Q25 with fastp and aligned with MiXCR, with productive beta chains retained. Identical CDR3 protein sequences are pooled into one entry, listed with their most common genes and DNA. The authors' filters were not applied to this entry. This sample holds roughly 120,000 distinct CDR3 sequences; under 15% were observed only once. The ten most abundant clones make up about a fifth of the sample.

The source material was whole blood. In this chain, TRBV5-1 is recombined with TRBJ2-5, and TRBD1 aligns with 9 junction nucleotides. This TCR was sampled from an adult who was a healthcare worker with PCR-confirmed SARS-CoV-2 infection or an uninfected control (not recorded which). The CDR3 region: CASSLAGTGSETQYF. The nucleotides read TGCGCCAGCAGCTTGGCCGGGACAGGGTCGGAGACCCAGTACTTC. Beyond the CDR3, the reference TRBV5-1 and TRBJ2-5 genes provide the residues; the full variable domain reads: KAGVTQTPRYLIKTRGQQVTLSCSPISGHRSVSWYQQTPGQGLQFLFEYFSETQRNKGNFPGRFSGRQFSNSRSEMNVSTLELGDSALYLCASSLAGTGSETQYFGPGTRLLVL.